This section outlines one T cell receptor (beta chain) sequence together with its context. The CDR3 runs 15 residues. Germline CDR1 is LNHNV and CDR2 is YYDKDF (reference sequence). The V end was cut by 3 bases, the J end by 5 bases, with 16 bases between. The sample comes from a study of blood T cell repertoires in COVID-19. TCRdb keeps only in-frame clones here, not all; method: immunoSEQ multiplex PCR. The sample has approximately 190,000 clones; 80% to 90% are singletons. The sequence derives from an older woman with active or convalescent COVID-19. Specimen: peripheral blood. V is TRBV15 and J is TRBJ2-5; tentatively, D is TRBD2 (5 bases). The CDR3 loop is CATSSHPGNGETQYF. The CDR3 DNA reads TGTGCCACCAGCAGCCACCCGGGGAATGGGGAGACCCAGTACTTC.